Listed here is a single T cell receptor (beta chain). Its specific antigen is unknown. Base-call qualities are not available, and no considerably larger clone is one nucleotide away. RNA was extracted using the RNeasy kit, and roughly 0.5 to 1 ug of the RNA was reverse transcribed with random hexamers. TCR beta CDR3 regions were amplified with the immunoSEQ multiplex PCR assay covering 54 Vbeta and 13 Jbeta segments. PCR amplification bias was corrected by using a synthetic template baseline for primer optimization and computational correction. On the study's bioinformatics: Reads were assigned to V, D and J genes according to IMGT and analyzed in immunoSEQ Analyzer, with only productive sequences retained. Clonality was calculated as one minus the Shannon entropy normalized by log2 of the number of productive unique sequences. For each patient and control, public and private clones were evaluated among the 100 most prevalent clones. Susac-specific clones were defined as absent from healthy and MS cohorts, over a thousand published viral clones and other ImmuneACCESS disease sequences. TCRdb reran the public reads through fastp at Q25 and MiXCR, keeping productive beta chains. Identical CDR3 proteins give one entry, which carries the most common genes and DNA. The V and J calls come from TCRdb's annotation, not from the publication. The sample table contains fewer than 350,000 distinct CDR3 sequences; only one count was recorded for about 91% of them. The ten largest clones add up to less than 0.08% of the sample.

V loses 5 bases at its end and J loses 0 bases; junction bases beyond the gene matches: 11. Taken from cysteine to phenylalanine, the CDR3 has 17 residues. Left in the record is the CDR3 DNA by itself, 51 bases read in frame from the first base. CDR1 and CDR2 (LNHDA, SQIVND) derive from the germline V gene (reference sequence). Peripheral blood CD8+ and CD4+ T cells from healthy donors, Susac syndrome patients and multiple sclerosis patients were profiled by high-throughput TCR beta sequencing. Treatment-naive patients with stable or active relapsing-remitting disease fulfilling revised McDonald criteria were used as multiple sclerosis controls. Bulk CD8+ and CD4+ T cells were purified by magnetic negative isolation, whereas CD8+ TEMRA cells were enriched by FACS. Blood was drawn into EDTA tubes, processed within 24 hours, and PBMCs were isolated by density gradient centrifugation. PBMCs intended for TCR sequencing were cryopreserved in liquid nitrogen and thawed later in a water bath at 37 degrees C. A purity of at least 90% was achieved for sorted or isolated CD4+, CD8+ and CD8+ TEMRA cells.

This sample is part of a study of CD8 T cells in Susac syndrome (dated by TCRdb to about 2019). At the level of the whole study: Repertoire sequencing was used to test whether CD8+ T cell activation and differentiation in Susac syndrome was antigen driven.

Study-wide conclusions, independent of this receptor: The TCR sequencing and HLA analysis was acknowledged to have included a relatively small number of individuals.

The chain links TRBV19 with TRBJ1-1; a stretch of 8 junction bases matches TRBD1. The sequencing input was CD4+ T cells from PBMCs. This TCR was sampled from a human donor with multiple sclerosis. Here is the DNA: TGTGCCAGTAGTGCCCCCAGGGGGCGAAGGGTGAACACTGAAGCTTTCTTT. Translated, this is CASSAPRGRRVNTEAFF.